Following are 5 T cell receptor beta chains from one sample sequenced in a study of T cells in Graves' hyperthyroidism and ophthalmopathy (dated by TCRdb to between 2018 and 2021). The library was produced with multiplex PCR. Data came from an Illumina HiSeq 2000. TCR beta CDR3 regions were amplified from RNA transcripts. For the first round of RT-PCR on the TCR CDR3, the HTBI primer set was used together with the Qiagen OneStep RT-PCR kit. Using fastp trimming at Q25 and MiXCR clonotype assembly, TCRdb reanalyzed the public sequencing data and kept in-frame beta chains. One record per CDR3 amino acid sequence lists the most common genes and DNA. The sample table shows roughly 150,000 distinct CDR3 sequences, and approximately 9% are seen once. Around 20% of the sample is in the top ten clones. Source material: blood. All receptors derive from a woman aged 18-30 years with Graves' hyperthyroidism that later progressed to Graves' ophthalmopathy.

A remark on this clonotype: A single base separates this from a much larger clone, so it may be a read error. The chain combines TRBV5-5 with TRBJ2-5; TRBD1 agrees at 12 bases. Germline V gives CDR1 SGHKS, CDR2 YYEKEE (reference sequence). The CDR3 is 15 residues long. The CDR3 region has the DNA TGTACCAGCAGCTTACGGGGACAGGGGGCTGAGACCCAGTACTTC. Protein: CTSSLRGQGAETQYF.

This clonotype has at least ten counts. The rearrangement joins TRBV7-6 to TRBJ1-2; perhaps TRBD1 as D (5 bases). The V end was cut by 2 bases, the J end by 7 bases, with 11 bases between. In germline, CDR1 is SGHVS, CDR2 FNYEAQ. The CDR3 loop spans 13 amino acids. The CDR3: CASSLTQEGGYTF. The CDR3 nucleotides read TGTGCCAGCAGCTTAACACAGGAGGGTGGCTACACCTTC.

This clonotype has at least ten counts. The chain links TRBV12-3 or TRBV12-4 to TRBJ2-7; D possibly corresponds to TRBD1 (5 bases). The CDR3 consists of 15 residues. V lost 5 bases, J lost 2 bases, and 16 bases lay in between. Written as DNA, the CDR3 is TGTGCCAGCAGTCATCAGGGTTCTGCTCCCTACGAGCAGTACTTC. This sequence encodes CASSHQGSAPYEQYF.

This clonotype has at least ten counts. V gene TRBV20-1 combines with J gene TRBJ2-7; maybe TRBD2 (5 bases). This CDR3 is 13 amino acids long. Trimming pared 6 bases from V and 4 bases from J, leaving 16 bases between. In germline, CDR1 is DFQATT, CDR2 SNEGSKA (reference sequence). CDR3 residues: CSAIGMGRYEQYF. The CDR3 nucleotides read TGCAGTGCCATAGGGATGGGGAGATACGAGCAGTACTTC.

This clonotype was recorded at least ten times. The chain links TRBV7-3 to TRBJ2-5; possible D gene TRBD2, 6 bases. CDR3 length: 14 amino acids. V lost 1 base, J lost 3 bases, and 9 bases lay in between. Per germline, CDR1 SGHTA and CDR2 FQGTGA. For the CDR3, the DNA is TGTGCCAGCAGCTTAAGTCCGGGGGAAGAGACCCAGTACTTC. The encoded protein is CASSLSPGEETQYF.